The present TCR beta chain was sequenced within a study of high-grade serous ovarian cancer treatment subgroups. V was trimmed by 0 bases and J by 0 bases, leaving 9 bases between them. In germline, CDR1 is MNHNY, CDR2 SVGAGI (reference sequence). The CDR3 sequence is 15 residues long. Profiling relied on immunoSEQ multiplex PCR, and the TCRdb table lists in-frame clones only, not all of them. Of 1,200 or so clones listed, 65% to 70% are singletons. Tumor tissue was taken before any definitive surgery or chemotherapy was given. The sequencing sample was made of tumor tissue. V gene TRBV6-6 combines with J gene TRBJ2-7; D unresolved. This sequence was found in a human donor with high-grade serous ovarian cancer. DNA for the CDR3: TGTGCCAGCAGTTACTCGGCTGCGAGCTCCTACGAGCAGTACTTC. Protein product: CASSYSAASSYEQYF.